These 21 T cell receptor beta chains came from one sample sequenced in a study of vaccination effects on CD4 cells after COVID-19. Antigens of these TCRs are unknown. Profiled with immunoSEQ multiplex PCR; TCRdb holds only in-frame clones, not every one. The table has some 40,000 clones, about 80% seen once; the top ten hold 3% to 4.5%. The culture ran for roughly 10 days before CD4+ T cells were isolated. According to PCR results, the person was infected with SARS-CoV-2 between March and December 2020. Two doses of either BNT162b2 or mRNA-1273 were given to each participant. This specimen was CD4+ T cells from PBMCs cultured without peptide, taken after COVID-19 vaccination. The receptors were gathered from a human donor who had a prior SARS-CoV-2 infection.

This clone is medium-sized (0.01 to 0.1%). This chain connects TRBV10-3 to TRBJ1-6; D perhaps matches TRBD1 (6 bases). The CDR3 covers 12 residues. Trimming took 7 bases from V and 9 from J, leaving 10 bases between them. CDR1 and CDR2 from the germline V gene are ENHRY and SYGVKD. This CDR3 is CAINRVGSPLHF. CDR3 DNA: TGTGCCATCAACAGGGTGGGTTCACCCCTCCACTTT.

A remark on this clone: A read error may produce the germline difference seen at one junction end. The chain is built from TRBV4-3 and TRBJ2-4; 9 bases agree with TRBD2. The CDR3 is made up of 15 amino acids. Germline V gene lookup returns CDR1 LGHNA and CDR2 YSLEER. The CDR3 loop is CASSYRGRATNIQYF. DNA for the CDR3: TGCGCCAGCAGCTACCGCGGGAGGGCCACAAACATTCAGTACTTC.

This clone came up a few times. V and J are TRBV6-2 or TRBV6-3 and TRBJ1-1, with a tentative D call TRBD1 (6 bases). This CDR3 comprises 16 residues. Germline CDR1 MNHEY, CDR2 SVGEGT. V dropped 0 bases and J dropped 5 bases, with 16 bases sitting between them. The CDR3 loop reads CASSYSRQGIETEAFF. CDR3 DNA sequence: TGTGCCAGCAGTTACTCGCGGCAGGGGATAGAGACTGAAGCTTTCTTT.

This chain uses TRBV29-1 with TRBJ1-1, with D unclear. In germline, CDR1 is SQVTM, CDR2 ANQGSEA. With 7 bases removed from V and 2 bases from J, the gap between germline ends came to 5 bases. The length of the CDR3 is 10 residues. As DNA, the CDR3 is TGCAGCGGCCTAAACACTGAAGCTTTCTTT. This encodes CSGLNTEAFF.

The chain combines TRBV7-2 with TRBJ2-1; D is tentatively TRBD1 or TRBD2 (6 bases each). Germline V CDR1 and CDR2: SGHTA, FQGNSA. The CDR3 has 12 residues. Trimming stripped 1 base from V and 11 bases from J, with 9 bases between. This CDR3 reads CASSLEGGKQFF. The CDR3 DNA is TGTGCCAGCAGCTTAGAGGGGGGTAAGCAGTTCTTC. The complete variable domain, with remaining parts taken from reference TRBV7-2 and TRBJ2-1, reads GAGVSQSPSNKVTEKGKDVELRCDPISGHTALYWYRQSLGQGLEFLIYFQGNSAPDKSGLPSDRFSAERTGGSVSTLTIQRTQQEDSAVYLCASSLEGGKQFFGPGTRLTVL.

The gene calls are TRBV7-3 and TRBJ2-2, with 11 bases matching TRBD2. The V and J ends lost 6 bases and 6 bases, in that order; junction bases with no gene match: 3. CDR1 SGHTA and CDR2 FQGTGA come from the germline V gene. The CDR3 is 14 amino acids. The CDR3 sequence: CASSYSGGAGELFF. The CDR3 region has the DNA TGTGCCAGCAGTTATAGCGGGGGGGCCGGGGAGCTGTTTTTT.

The J gene is TRBJ2-7, the V gene TRBV7-2, with D perhaps TRBD1 or TRBD2 (5 bases each). This CDR3 contains 13 residues. CDR1 and CDR2 (germline): SGHTA, FQGNSA. With 3 bases removed from V and 5 bases from J, the gap between germline ends came to 11 bases. DNA of the CDR3: TGTGCCAGCAGCTTTGCAGGGACGAACGAGCAGTACTTC. This translates into CASSFAGTNEQYF.

This chain connects TRBV12-2 to TRBJ1-2; the listed D gene, TRBD1, was not tested against the DNA. TRBV12-2 is a known pseudogene. The CDR3 covers 16 residues. The CDR3 here is CASRFSEWDSNYGYTF. CDR3 bases: TGTGCAAGTCGCTTCTCGGAATGGGACAGCAACTATGGCTACACCTTC.

V is TRBV7-3 and J is TRBJ2-2; D is unclear. V lost 2 bases and J lost 3, with 4 bases in between. CDR3 size: 13 residues. Per the germline V gene, CDR1 is SGHTA and CDR2 is FQGTGA. CDR3 loop: CASSLYDTGELFF. The CDR3 nucleotides read TGTGCCAGCAGCTTATACGACACCGGGGAGCTGTTTTTT. The whole variable domain, filled in from reference TRBV7-3 and TRBJ2-2, reads GAGVSQTPSNKVTEKGKYVELRCDPISGHTALYWYRQSLGQGPEFLIYFQGTGAADDSGLPNDRFFAVRPEGSVSTLKIQRTERGDSAVYLCASSLYDTGELFFGEGSRLTVL.

J is TRBJ2-6 and V is TRBV19; the D gene is possibly TRBD1 (6 bases). Trimming took off 6 bases at V and 4 bases at J, with 13 bases between the two ends. The CDR3 sequence is 15 residues long. CDR1 and CDR2 (germline): LNHDA, SQIVND (reference sequence). The CDR3 bases are TGTGCCAGTAGAGGGGGATACTGGGGGGCCAACGTCCTGACTTTC. Amino acids: CASRGGYWGANVLTF.

The rearrangement joins TRBV18 to TRBJ2-7; D is unresolved. The CDR3 totals 14 residues. Germline CDR1 reads KGHSH; CDR2 reads LQKENI. V lost 0 bases, J lost 6 bases, and 12 bases lay in between. CDR3 in amino acids: CASSPPSTFGEQYF. DNA for the CDR3: TGTGCCAGCTCACCACCTAGTACGTTCGGCGAGCAGTACTTC.

The V gene is TRBV3-1 (or the pseudogene TRBV3-2), the J gene TRBJ2-7; tentative D call: TRBD1 (6 bases). Germline V gives CDR1 LGHDT, CDR2 YNNKEL (reference sequence). V dropped 2 bases and J dropped 0 bases, with 8 bases sitting between them. This CDR3 has 14 residues. The CDR3 reads CASSQPDSSYEQYF. The DNA for the CDR3 is TGTGCCAGCAGCCAACCGGACAGCTCCTACGAGCAGTACTTC.

This clone was seen a single time. The rearrangement joins TRBV11-3 to TRBJ2-7; 7 bases match TRBD1. The CDR3 totals 14 residues. Germline values: CDR1 SGHNT, CDR2 YENEEA. V was clipped by 3 bases and J by 0 bases; unmatched bases: 2. The CDR3 region has the DNA TGTGCCAGCAGCTTGGGACAGAGCTCCTACGAGCAGTACTTC. Translation: CASSLGQSSYEQYF.

This clone has only one observation. For the CDR3, the DNA is TGTGCCACTTCCGGACCAGAGCAAGAGACCCAGTACTTC. This encodes CATSGPEQETQYF. J is TRBJ2-5 and V is TRBV30; D is unclear. Trimming left V 8 bases short and J 2 bases short, with 15 bases between. The CDR3 extends over 13 amino acids. Per the germline V gene, CDR1 is GTSNPN and CDR2 is SVGIG (reference sequence).

The rearrangement links TRBV4-3 to TRBJ2-1; perhaps TRBD2 as D (5 bases). This CDR3 comprises 16 residues. Germline CDR1 and CDR2: LGHNA and YSLEER. V lost 0 bases and J 5 bases, leaving 14 bases between the germline ends. The CDR3 sequence: CASSQDILPSHNEQFF. The CDR3, as DNA: TGCGCCAGCAGCCAAGATATCCTACCTAGCCACAATGAGCAGTTCTTC.

The chain links TRBV24-1 to TRBJ1-1; the match to TRBD1 covers 10 bases. CDR1 KGHDR and CDR2 SFDVKD come from the germline V gene. V lost 4 bases, J lost 10 bases, and 20 bases stayed unmatched. CDR3 size: 18 residues. The CDR3 sequence is CATSDSGPGTGDPSRAFF. CDR3 bases: TGTGCCACCAGTGACTCTGGACCCGGGACAGGGGACCCCTCCAGAGCTTTCTTT.

This rearrangement joins TRBV10-1 to TRBJ2-7, with D perhaps TRBD1 (5 bases). The CDR3 length is 15 residues. V lost 7 bases to trimming and J lost 2 bases, with 18 bases between them. CDR1 and CDR2 from the germline V gene are WNHNN and SYGVQD (reference sequence). The DNA of the CDR3 is TGCGCCAGCAAACCGAGCAGGGTGTTCCCCTACGAGCAGTACTTC. It codes for CASKPSRVFPYEQYF.

V usage is TRBV7-2 and J usage is TRBJ1-2, with 7 bases fitting TRBD1. Trimming took 5 bases from V and 3 from J; bases not matched to a gene: 3. The CDR3 loop spans 13 amino acids. Germline lookup yields CDR1 SGHTA and CDR2 FQGNSA. The CDR3 bases are TGTGCCAGCAGCCCTGACAGGGACTATGGCTACACCTTC. Its translation: CASSPDRDYGYTF.

The chain couples TRBV19 to TRBJ2-6, with 8 nucleotides matching TRBD1. The CDR3 runs 14 residues. CDR1 and CDR2 from the germline V gene are LNHDA and SQIVND (reference sequence). The V segment lost 4 bases and the J segment 18 bases; nucleotides outside the gene matches: 14. The CDR3 coding sequence is TGTGCCAGTAGTAGCGGACAGGGCATTTCCCTCCAGACTTTC. As protein: CASSSGQGISLQTF.

V and J are TRBV30 and TRBJ1-5; D possibly corresponds to TRBD1 (6 bases). The CDR3 contains 13 residues. Germline values: CDR1 GTSNPN, CDR2 SVGIG (reference sequence). The ends were cut back, 5 bases at V and 7 bases at J, with 15 bases in the middle. The CDR3 DNA reads TGTGCCTGGGCAGGGGTGGAGGACCAGCCCCAGCATTTT. It codes for CAWAGVEDQPQHF.

This clone appeared a few times. The V gene is TRBV5-1, the J gene TRBJ2-6, with TRBD1 identical over 7 bases. This CDR3 has 17 residues. Germline V gives CDR1 SGHRS, CDR2 YFSETQ. V lost 0 bases and J lost 2; bases outside the gene matches: 5. The DNA of the CDR3 is TGCGCCAGCAGCTTGGCCGGACAGGTAGCTGGGGCCAACGTCCTGACTTTC. Its translation: CASSLAGQVAGANVLTF.